The TCR beta chain described here comes from a study of Graves' ophthalmopathy and Graves' hyperthyroidism. Trimming left V 3 bases short and J 2 bases short, with 8 bases between. The CDR3 contains 14 residues. Germline-derived CDR1 and CDR2 are KGHSH and LQKENI. This clonotype was detected many times. Amplifying from RNA transcripts, the study obtained TCR beta CDR3 regions. The authors performed first-round RT-PCR with HTBI primers and then a second-round multiplex PCR. TCRdb itself ran the multiplex PCR reads through MiXCR, one entry per CDR3 protein. The sample has about 340,000 distinct CDR3 sequences, roughly 15% seen once.

This TCR was recovered from an adult man with Graves' ophthalmopathy. The V call is TRBV18, the J call TRBJ1-5; no clear D. Sequenced sample: peripheral blood. For the CDR3, the DNA is TGTGCCAGCTCACCGGGAGACGGCAATCAGCCCCAGCATTTT. This encodes CASSPGDGNQPQHF.